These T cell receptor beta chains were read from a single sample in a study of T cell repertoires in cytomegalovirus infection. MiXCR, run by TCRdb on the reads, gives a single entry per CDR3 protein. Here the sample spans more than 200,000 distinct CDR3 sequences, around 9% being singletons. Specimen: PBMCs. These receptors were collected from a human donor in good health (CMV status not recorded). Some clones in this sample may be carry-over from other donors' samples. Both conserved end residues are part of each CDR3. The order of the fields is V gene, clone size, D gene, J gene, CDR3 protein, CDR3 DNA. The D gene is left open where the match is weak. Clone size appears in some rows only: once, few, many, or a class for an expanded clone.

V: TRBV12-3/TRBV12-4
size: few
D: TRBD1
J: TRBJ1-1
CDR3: CASSKGQVNTEAFF
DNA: TGTGCCAGCAGCAAAGGACAGGTGAACACTGAAGCTTTCTTT

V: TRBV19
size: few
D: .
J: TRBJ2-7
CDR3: CASTGPYYEQYF
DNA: TGTGCCAGTACCGGACCCTACTACGAGCAGTACTTC

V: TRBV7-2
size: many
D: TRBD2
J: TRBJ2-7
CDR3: CASSLARTSGAEQYF
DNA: TGTGCCAGCAGCTTAGCGCGGACTAGCGGGGCCGAGCAGTACTTC

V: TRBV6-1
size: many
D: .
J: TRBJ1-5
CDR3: CASSEEGDYSNQPQHF
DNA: TGTGCCAGCAGTGAAGAGGGGGACTATAGCAATCAGCCCCAGCATTTT

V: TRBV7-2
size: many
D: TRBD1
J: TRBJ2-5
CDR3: CASSRDRFRRQETQYF
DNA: TGTGCCAGCAGCCGGGACAGGTTTCGGAGACAAGAGACCCAGTACTTC

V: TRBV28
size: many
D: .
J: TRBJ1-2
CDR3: CASTPGGGGYTF
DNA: TGTGCCAGCACCCCCGGAGGCGGGGGCTACACCTTC

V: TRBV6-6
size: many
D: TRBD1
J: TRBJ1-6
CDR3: CASQDRKNSPLHF
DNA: TGTGCCAGCCAGGACAGGAAAAATTCACCCCTCCACTTT

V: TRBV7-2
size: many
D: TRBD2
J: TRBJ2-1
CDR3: CASSFSGGSSYNEQFF
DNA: TGTGCCAGCAGCTTCAGCGGGGGGAGCTCCTACAATGAGCAGTTCTTC

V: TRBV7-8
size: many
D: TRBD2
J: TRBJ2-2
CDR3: CASSWGLAGGGTGELFF
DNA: TGTGCCAGCAGCTGGGGACTAGCGGGAGGAGGGACCGGGGAGCTGTTTTTT

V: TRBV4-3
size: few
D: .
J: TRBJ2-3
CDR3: CASSQAPGSVAQYF
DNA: TGCGCCAGCAGCCAAGCCCCAGGGTCCGTCGCGCAGTATTTT

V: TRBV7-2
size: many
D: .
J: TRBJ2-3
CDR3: CASSDGRNSIFTDTQYF
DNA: TGTGCCAGCAGCGATGGACGGAACTCCATATTCACAGATACGCAGTATTTT

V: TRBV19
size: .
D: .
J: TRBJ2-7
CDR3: CASSAQNEQYF
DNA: TGTGCCAGTAGTGCACAAAACGAGCAGTACTTC

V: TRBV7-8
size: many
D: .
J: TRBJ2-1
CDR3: CASSFVSGEQFF
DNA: TGTGCCAGCAGCTTTGTTAGCGGTGAGCAGTTCTTC

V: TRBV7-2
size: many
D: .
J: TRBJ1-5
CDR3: CASSQGRADQPQHF
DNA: TGTGCCAGCAGCCAGGGGAGGGCGGATCAGCCCCAGCATTTT

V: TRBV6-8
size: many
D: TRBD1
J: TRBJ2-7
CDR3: CASRQGAYEQYF
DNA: TGTGCCAGCAGACAGGGGGCCTACGAGCAGTACTTC

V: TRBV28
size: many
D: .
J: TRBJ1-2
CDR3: CASSPTGFRYGYTF
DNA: TGTGCCAGCAGCCCTACAGGATTTCGTTATGGCTACACCTTC

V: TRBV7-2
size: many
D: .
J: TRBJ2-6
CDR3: CASSLFGGARGANVLTF
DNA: TGTGCCAGCAGCTTATTCGGAGGGGCGCGCGGGGCCAACGTCCTGACTTTC

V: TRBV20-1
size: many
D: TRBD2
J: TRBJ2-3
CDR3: CSCLAGGADTQYF
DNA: TGCAGTTGCCTAGCGGGAGGGGCAGATACGCAGTATTTT

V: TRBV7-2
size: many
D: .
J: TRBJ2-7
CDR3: CASSYSRDHEQYF
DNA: TGTGCCAGCAGCTACTCCAGGGACCACGAGCAGTACTTC

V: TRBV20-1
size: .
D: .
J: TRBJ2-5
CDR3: CSATRTTQETQYF
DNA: TGCAGTGCTACCCGGACTACACAAGAGACCCAGTACTTC

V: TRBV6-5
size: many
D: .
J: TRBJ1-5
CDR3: CASGGADQPQHF
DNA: TGTGCCAGCGGGGGGGCGGATCAGCCCCAGCATTTT

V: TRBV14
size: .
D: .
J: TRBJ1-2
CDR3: CASSQDTRNYGYTF
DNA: TGTGCCAGCAGCCAAGACACGAGAAACTATGGCTACACCTTC

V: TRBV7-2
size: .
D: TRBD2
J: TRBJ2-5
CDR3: CASSLAGGGAPLQETQYF
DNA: TGTGCCAGCAGCTTAGCGGGCGGGGGGGCCCCCCTTCAAGAGACCCAGTACTTC

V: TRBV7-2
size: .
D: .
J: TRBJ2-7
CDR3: CASSLLLGEQYF
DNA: TGTGCCAGCAGCTTACTCTTGGGGGAGCAGTACTTC

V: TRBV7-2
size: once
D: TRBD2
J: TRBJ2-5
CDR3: CASSLSSAGGRTQYF
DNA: TGTGCCAGCAGCTTGAGTTCAGCGGGGGGGCGGACCCAGTACTTC

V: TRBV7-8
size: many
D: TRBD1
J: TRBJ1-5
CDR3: CASSLATGGSNQPQHF
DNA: TGTGCCAGCAGCTTAGCGACAGGGGGTAGCAATCAGCCCCAGCATTTT

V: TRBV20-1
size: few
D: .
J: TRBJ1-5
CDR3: CSARVVASGQPQHF
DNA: TGCAGTGCTAGAGTCGTGGCATCGGGGCAGCCCCAGCATTTT

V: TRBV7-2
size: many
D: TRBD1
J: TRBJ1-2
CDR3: CASSPRTGANYGYTF
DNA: TGTGCCAGCAGCCCACGGACAGGGGCTAACTATGGCTACACCTTC

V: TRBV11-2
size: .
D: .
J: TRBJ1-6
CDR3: CASSLTGWNSPLHF
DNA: TGTGCCAGCAGCTTAACAGGGTGGAATTCACCCCTCCACTTT

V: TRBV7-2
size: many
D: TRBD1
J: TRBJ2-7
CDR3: CASSSRTGEKGQYF
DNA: TGTGCCAGCAGCTCAAGGACAGGGGAGAAGGGCCAGTACTTC

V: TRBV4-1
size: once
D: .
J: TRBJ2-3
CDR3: CASSLIISFGFADTQYF
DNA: TGCGCCAGCAGCCTTATTATATCGTTTGGATTCGCAGATACGCAGTATTTT

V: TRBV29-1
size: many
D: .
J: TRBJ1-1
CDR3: CSVDRFAGDTEAFF
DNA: TGCAGCGTTGATAGGTTTGCGGGCGACACTGAAGCTTTCTTT

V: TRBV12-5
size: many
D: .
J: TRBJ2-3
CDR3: CASGPLPDTQYF
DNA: TGTGCTAGTGGTCCCCTTCCAGATACGCAGTATTTT

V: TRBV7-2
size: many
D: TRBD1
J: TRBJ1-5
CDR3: CASSLVGTGRGQPQHF
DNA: TGTGCCAGCAGCTTAGTAGGGACAGGCAGGGGTCAGCCCCAGCATTTT

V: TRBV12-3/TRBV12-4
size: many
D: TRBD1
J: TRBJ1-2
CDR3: CASSLRQGAAGYTF
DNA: TGTGCCAGCAGTTTACGGCAGGGGGCGGCTGGCTACACCTTC

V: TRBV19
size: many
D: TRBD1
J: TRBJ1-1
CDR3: CASRDRGRGLNTEAFF
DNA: TGTGCCAGTAGAGACAGGGGGAGGGGTTTGAACACTGAAGCTTTCTTT

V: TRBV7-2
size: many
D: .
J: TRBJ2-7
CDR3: CASSTQSLEQYF
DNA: TGTGCCAGCAGCACGCAGAGTTTGGAGCAGTACTTC

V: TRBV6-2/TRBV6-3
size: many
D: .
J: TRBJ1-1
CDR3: CASSYQGSITEAFF
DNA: TGTGCCAGCAGTTACCAGGGTTCAATAACTGAAGCTTTCTTT

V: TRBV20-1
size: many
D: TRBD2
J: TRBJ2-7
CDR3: CSAAHTSGSPEQYF
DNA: TGCAGTGCTGCCCATACTAGCGGGAGTCCCGAGCAGTACTTC

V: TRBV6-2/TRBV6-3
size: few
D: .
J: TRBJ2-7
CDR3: CASADSYEQYF
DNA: TGTGCCAGCGCTGACTCCTACGAGCAGTACTTC

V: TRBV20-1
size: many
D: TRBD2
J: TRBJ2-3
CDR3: CSATTGTRGTDTQYF
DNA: TGCAGTGCTACCACCGGGACTAGGGGCACAGATACGCAGTATTTT

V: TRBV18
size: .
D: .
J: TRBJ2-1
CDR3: CASSPRDTLPYNEQFF
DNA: TGTGCCAGCTCACCACGGGACACTCTACCCTACAATGAGCAGTTCTTC

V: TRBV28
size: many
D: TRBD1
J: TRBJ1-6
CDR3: CASSQGGHNNSPLHF
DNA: TGTGCCAGCAGTCAGGGGGGACATAATAATTCACCCCTCCACTTT

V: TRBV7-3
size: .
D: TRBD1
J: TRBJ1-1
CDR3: CASSPTGGLTEAFF
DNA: TGTGCCAGCAGCCCGACAGGGGGCCTTACTGAAGCTTTCTTT

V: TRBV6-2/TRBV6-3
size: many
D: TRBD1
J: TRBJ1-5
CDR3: CASSYQPGQGVYSNQPQHF
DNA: TGTGCCAGCAGTTACCAACCGGGACAGGGAGTATATAGCAATCAGCCCCAGCATTTT

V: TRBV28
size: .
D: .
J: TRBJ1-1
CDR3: CASSIRRRLLNTEAFF
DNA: TGTGCCAGCAGTATACGTCGTCGGTTACTGAACACTGAAGCTTTCTTT

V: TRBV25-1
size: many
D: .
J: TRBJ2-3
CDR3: CASSGSGRTDTQYF
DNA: TGTGCCAGCAGTGGAAGCGGTAGAACAGATACGCAGTATTTT